The rows below give T cell receptor beta chains drawn from one sample of a study of T cell changes during pregnancy in multiple sclerosis. The table came from immunoSEQ multiplex PCR; TCRdb's copy has only in-frame clones and leaves some out. The sample carries 57,000 or so clones, around 90% recorded once. Sequencing used peripheral blood, obtained in the first trimester of pregnancy. Every receptor here comes from a female donor with multiple sclerosis, enrolled in a pregnancy study. Each CDR3 is given with its conserved first and last residue. The D gene is left open where the match is weak. Some rows mark clone size as missing; the rest say once, few, many or name a class of expanded clone.

d_call	clone_size	v_call	j_call	cdr3_nt	cdr3_aa
NA	NA	TRBV19	TRBJ2-3	TGTGCCAGTTCCAGCAGGGGTAGAAGCACAGATACGCAGTATTTT	CASSSRGRSTDTQYF
TRBD1	NA	TRBV2	TRBJ2-1	TGTGCCAGCAGGCCCGGGACAGGGGCCTACAATGAGCAGTTCTTC	CASRPGTGAYNEQFF
NA	NA	TRBV18	TRBJ1-1	TGTGCCAGCTCACCATCCAGGGCGGACACTGAAGCTTTCTTT	CASSPSRADTEAFF
TRBD2	NA	TRBV4-2	TRBJ2-6	TGTGCCAGCAGCCATGGACTAGCGGGAGGCTACTCTGGGGCCAACGTCCTGACTTTC	CASSHGLAGGYSGANVLTF
TRBD1	NA	TRBV29-1	TRBJ1-1	TGCAGCGCCCACAGGGGGAAAACTGAAGCTTTCTTT	CSAHRGKTEAFF
TRBD1	NA	TRBV25-1	TRBJ1-3	TGTGCCAGCAGTCCTCATGGCAGGGGGTCGGAAAACGCCATATATTTT	CASSPHGRGSENAIYF
TRBD1	NA	TRBV5-5	TRBJ2-5	TGTGCCAGCAGCGCGACAGGGACGGAGACCCAGTACTTC	CASSATGTETQYF
TRBD2	NA	TRBV14	TRBJ2-1	TGTGCCAGCAGCCGCCCGGGACTAGCGGAGTACGTGCAGTTCTTC	CASSRPGLAEYVQFF
NA	NA	TRBV11-2	TRBJ2-6	TGTGCCAGCAGCTCAGGCCACTCTGGGGCCAACGTCCTGACTTTC	CASSSGHSGANVLTF
NA	NA	TRBV4-3	TRBJ2-7	TGCGCCAGCAGCCAACGGTTACAGGGGGGGACTCCTTACGAGCAGTACTTC	CASSQRLQGGTPYEQYF
TRBD2	NA	TRBV5-1	TRBJ2-1	TGCGCCAGCAGCCTGGCTTCGGTAGCGGGTGAGCAGTTCTTC	CASSLASVAGEQFF
TRBD2	once	TRBV15	TRBJ2-7	TGTGCCACCAGCGTAGGACTAGCGGACTACTACGAGCAGTACTTC	CATSVGLADYYEQYF
NA	once	TRBV5-3	TRBJ2-3	TGTGCCAGAAGCTTGTTCCCCCAACATCCTACAGATACGCAGTATTTT	CARSLFPQHPTDTQYF
TRBD1	NA	TRBV19	TRBJ1-5	TGTGCCAGTAGTGTTCCCCGGACAGGGCGTCAGCCCCAGCATTTT	CASSVPRTGRQPQHF
NA	NA	TRBV11-3	TRBJ2-2	TGTGCCAGCAGCTCCGGGGAGATCGGGGAGCTGTTTTTT	CASSSGEIGELFF
TRBD1	NA	TRBV2	TRBJ1-2	TGTGCCAGCAGTGGGACAGGGGGCTATGGCTACACCTTC	CASSGTGGYGYTF
NA	NA	TRBV28	TRBJ1-5	TGTGCCAGCAGCCAAGCCCAACGGAGTAGCAATCAGCCCCAGCATTTT	CASSQAQRSSNQPQHF
NA	NA	TRBV7-9	TRBJ2-1	TGTGCCAGCAGCCCTAACGAATACAATGAGCAGTTCTTC	CASSPNEYNEQFF
NA	once	TRBV9	TRBJ2-5	TGTGCCAGCAGCGTAGCTGGCGGGGTGCGGGAGACCCAGTACTTC	CASSVAGGVRETQYF
NA	many	TRBV19	TRBJ2-1	TGTGCCAGTAGTATTAGCTCATACAATGAGCAGTTCTTC	CASSISSYNEQFF
NA	NA	TRBV15	TRBJ2-7	TGTGCCACCAGCAGAGTAGCAGGGATCTACGAGCAGTACTTC	CATSRVAGIYEQYF
TRBD2	NA	TRBV11-2	TRBJ2-3	TGTGCCAGCAGCTTAGTAGGTGGGAGGGCCACAGATACGCAGTATTTT	CASSLVGGRATDTQYF
TRBD1	NA	TRBV5-1	TRBJ1-1	TGCGCCAGCAGCTGGACCAGGGGGGTGGGGAACACTGAAGCTTTCTTT	CASSWTRGVGNTEAFF
NA	NA	TRBV6-5	TRBJ2-7	TGTGCCAGCTGGAGGACGGTTAGCTCCTACGAGCAGTACTTC	CASWRTVSSYEQYF
TRBD1	few	TRBV5-1	TRBJ1-2	TGCGCCAGCAGCTTGTTTACAGGGGACTATGGCTACACCTTC	CASSLFTGDYGYTF
NA	NA	TRBV6-4	TRBJ1-2	TGTGCCAGCAGTGAAACCCAGGGGTACTATGGCTACACCTTC	CASSETQGYYGYTF
NA	NA	TRBV9	TRBJ2-7	TGTGCCAGCAGCGTAGCTTCGGACAGCTACTACGAGCAGTACTTC	CASSVASDSYYEQYF
NA	once	TRBV5-5	TRBJ2-7	TGTGCCAGCAGCTCACCCCCCGGTTACGAGCAGTACTTC	CASSSPPGYEQYF
NA	NA	TRBV2	TRBJ1-1	TGTGCCAGCAGTGTCAGAACTGAAGCTTTCTTT	CASSVRTEAFF